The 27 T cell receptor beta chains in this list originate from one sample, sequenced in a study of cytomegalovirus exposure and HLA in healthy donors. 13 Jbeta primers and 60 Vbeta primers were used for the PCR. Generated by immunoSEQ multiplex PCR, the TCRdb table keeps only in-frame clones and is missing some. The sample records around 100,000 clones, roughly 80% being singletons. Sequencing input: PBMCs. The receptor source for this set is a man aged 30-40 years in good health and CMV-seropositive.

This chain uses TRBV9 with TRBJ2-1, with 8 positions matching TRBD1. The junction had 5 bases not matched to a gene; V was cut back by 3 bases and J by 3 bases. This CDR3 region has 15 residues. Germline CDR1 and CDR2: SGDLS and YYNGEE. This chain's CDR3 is CASSASGTGYNEQFF. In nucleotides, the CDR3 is TGTGCCAGCAGCGCCTCCGGGACAGGCTACAATGAGCAGTTCTTC.

The CDR3 DNA sequence: TGTGCCTGGAGTGTACTAGCGAACACCGGGGAGCTGTTTTTT. Translation gives CAWSVLANTGELFF. This chain uses TRBV30 with TRBJ2-2; weak D call: TRBD2 (5 bases). The CDR3 is made up of 14 amino acids. CDR1 is GTSNPN and CDR2 is SVGIG in the germline V gene (reference sequence). V dropped 0 bases and J dropped 0 bases, with 5 bases sitting between them.

The CDR3 protein is CASSSPGTDEKLFF. The DNA of the CDR3 is TGTGCCAGCAGCTCACCCGGGACAGATGAAAAACTGTTTTTT. V and J are TRBV7-8 and TRBJ1-4; 7 positions match TRBD1. This CDR3 has 14 residues. With 4 bases clipped from V and 6 bases from J, the junction kept 5 bases outside the gene matches. Germline CDR1 reads SGHVS; CDR2 reads FQNEAQ.

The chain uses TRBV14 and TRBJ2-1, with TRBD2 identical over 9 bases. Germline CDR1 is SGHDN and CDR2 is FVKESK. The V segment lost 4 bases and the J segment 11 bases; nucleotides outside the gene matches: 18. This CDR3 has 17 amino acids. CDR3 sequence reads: CASSLRLAGDPATKQFF. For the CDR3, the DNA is TGTGCCAGCAGCCTCCGGTTAGCGGGGGACCCCGCTACGAAGCAGTTCTTC. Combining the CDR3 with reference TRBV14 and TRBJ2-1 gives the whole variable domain EAGVTQFPSHSVIEKGQTVTLRCDPISGHDNLYWYRRVMGKEIKFLLHFVKESKQDESGMPNNRFLAERTGGTYSTLKVQPAELEDSGVYFCASSLRLAGDPATKQFFGPGTRLTVL.

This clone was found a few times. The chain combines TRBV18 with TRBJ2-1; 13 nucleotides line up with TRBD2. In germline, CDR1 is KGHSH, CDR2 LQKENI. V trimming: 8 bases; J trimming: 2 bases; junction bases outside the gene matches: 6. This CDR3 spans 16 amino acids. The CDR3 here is CASTGTSGAPYNEQFF. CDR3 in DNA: TGTGCCAGCACCGGGACTAGCGGGGCACCCTACAATGAGCAGTTCTTC.

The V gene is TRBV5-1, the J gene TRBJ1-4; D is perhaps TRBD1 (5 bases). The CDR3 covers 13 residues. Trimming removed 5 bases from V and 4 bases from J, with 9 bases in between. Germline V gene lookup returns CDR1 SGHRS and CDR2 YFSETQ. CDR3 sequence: CASRPTVNEKLFF. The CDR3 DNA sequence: TGCGCCAGCAGGCCGACAGTTAATGAAAAACTGTTTTTT. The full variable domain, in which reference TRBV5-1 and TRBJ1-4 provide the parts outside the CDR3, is KAGVTQTPRYLIKTRGQQVTLSCSPISGHRSVSWYQQTPGQGLQFLFEYFSETQRNKGNFPGRFSGRQFSNSRSEMNVSTLELGDSALYLCASRPTVNEKLFFGSGTQLSVL.

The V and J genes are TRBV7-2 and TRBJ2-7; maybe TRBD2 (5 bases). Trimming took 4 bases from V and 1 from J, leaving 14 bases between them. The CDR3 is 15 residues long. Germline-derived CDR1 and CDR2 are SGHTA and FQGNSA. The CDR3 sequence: CASSSPLGSSYEQYF. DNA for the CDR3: TGTGCCAGCAGCTCCCCGTTGGGGAGTTCCTACGAGCAGTACTTC.

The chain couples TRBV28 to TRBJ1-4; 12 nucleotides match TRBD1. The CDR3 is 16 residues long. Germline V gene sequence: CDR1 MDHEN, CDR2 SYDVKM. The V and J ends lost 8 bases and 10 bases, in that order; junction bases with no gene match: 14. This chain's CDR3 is CASHGTGGLSEGKLFF. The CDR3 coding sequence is TGTGCCAGCCATGGGACAGGGGGCTTGAGTGAGGGAAAACTGTTTTTT. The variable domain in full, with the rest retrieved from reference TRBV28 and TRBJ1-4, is DVKVTQSSRYLVKRTGEKVFLECVQDMDHENMFWYRQDPGLGLRLIYFSYDVKMKEKGDIPEGYSVSREKKERFSLILESASTNQTSMYLCASHGTGGLSEGKLFFGSGTQLSVL.

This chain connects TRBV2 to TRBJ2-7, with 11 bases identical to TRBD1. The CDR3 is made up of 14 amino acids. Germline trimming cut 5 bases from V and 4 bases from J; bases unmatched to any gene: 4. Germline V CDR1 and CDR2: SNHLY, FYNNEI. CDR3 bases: TGTGCCAGCAGTAAGGGACAGGGGGGGTACGAGCAGTACGTC. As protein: CASSKGQGGYEQYV.

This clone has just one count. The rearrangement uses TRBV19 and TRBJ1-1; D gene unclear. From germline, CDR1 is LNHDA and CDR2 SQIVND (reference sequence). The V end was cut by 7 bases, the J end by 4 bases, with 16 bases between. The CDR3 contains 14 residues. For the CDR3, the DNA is TGTGCCAGTAACTTTGACATTTTCCTCACTGAAGCTTTCTTT. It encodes CASNFDIFLTEAFF.

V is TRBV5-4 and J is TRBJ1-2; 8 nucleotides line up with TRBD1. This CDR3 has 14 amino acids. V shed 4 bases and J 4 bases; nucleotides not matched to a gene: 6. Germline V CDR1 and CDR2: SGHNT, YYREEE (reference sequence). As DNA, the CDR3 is TGTGCCAGCAGCGCCCGAACAGGGGGCTATGGCTACACCTTC. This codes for CASSARTGGYGYTF.

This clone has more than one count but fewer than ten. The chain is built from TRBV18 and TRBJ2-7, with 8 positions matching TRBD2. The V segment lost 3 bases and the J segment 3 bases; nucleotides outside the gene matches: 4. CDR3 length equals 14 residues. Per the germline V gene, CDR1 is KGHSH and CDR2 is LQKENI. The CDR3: CASSPGLDYYEQYV. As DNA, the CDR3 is TGTGCCAGCTCACCGGGACTAGATTACTACGAGCAGTACGTC.

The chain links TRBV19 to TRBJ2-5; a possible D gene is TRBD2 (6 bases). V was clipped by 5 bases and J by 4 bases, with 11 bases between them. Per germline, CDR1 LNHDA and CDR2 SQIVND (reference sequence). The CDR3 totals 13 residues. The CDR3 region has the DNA TGTGCCAGTAGTCAGAATAGCGGAGAGACCCAGTACTTC. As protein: CASSQNSGETQYF.

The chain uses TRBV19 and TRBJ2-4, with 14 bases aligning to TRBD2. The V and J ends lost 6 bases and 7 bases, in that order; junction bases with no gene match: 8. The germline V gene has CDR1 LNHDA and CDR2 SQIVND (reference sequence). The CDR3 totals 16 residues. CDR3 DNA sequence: TGTGCCAGTAGGAAGACTAGCGGGGGGGCGTGGAACATTCAGTACTTC. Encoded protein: CASRKTSGGAWNIQYF.

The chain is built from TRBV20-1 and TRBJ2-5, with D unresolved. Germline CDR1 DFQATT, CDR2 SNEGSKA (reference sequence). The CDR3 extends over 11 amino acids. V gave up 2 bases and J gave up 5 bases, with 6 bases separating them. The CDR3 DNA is TGCAGTGCTAGATCTACGGAGACCCAGTACTTC. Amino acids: CSARSTETQYF.

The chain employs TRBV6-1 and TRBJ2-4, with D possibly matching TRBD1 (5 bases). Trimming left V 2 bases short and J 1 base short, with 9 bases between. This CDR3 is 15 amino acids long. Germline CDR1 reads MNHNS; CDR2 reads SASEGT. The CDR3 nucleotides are TGTGCCAGCAGTGAATCGGCAGGGGCCAAAAACATTCAGTACTTC. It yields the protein CASSESAGAKNIQYF.

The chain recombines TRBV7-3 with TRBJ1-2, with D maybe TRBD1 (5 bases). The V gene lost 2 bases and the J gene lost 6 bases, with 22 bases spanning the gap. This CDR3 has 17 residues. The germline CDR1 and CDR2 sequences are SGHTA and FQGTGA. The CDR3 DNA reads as TGTGCCAGCAGCTTATCTCCCCAGGAGGGGCTTTTCGATGGCTACACCTTC. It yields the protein CASSLSPQEGLFDGYTF.

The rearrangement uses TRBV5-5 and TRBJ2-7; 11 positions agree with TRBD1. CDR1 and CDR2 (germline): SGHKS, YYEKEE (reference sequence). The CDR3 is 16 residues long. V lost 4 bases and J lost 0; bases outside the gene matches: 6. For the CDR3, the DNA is TGTGCCAGCAGCATAGGACAGGGGGCTAACTCCTACGAGCAGTACTTC. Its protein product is CASSIGQGANSYEQYF.

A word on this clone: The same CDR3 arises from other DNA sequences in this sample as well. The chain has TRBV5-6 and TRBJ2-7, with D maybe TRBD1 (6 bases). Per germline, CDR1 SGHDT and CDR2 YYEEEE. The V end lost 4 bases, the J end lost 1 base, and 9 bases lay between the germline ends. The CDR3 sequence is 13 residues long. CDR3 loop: CASSPQGSYEQYF. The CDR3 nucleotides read TGTGCCAGCAGCCCACAGGGTTCCTACGAGCAGTACTTC.

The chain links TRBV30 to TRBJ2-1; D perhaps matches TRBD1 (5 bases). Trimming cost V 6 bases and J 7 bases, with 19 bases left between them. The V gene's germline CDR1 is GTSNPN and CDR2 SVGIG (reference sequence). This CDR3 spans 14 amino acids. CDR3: CACWTPFSLNEQFF. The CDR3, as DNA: TGTGCCTGCTGGACACCATTTTCGCTTAATGAGCAGTTCTTC. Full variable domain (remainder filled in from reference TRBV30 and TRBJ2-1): SQTIHQWPATLVQPVGSPLSLECTVEGTSNPNLYWYRQAAGRGLQLLFYSVGIGQISSEVPQNLSASRPQDRQFILSSKKLLLSDSGFYLCACWTPFSLNEQFFGPGTRLTVL.

CDR3: CASSHWNTEAFF. CDR3 DNA sequence: TGTGCCAGTAGTCACTGGAACACTGAAGCTTTCTTT. V is TRBV19 and J is TRBJ1-1; D uncertain. Germline CDR1 is LNHDA and CDR2 is SQIVND (reference sequence). This CDR3 contains 12 residues. V was pared by 5 bases and J by 1 base, with 5 bases between.

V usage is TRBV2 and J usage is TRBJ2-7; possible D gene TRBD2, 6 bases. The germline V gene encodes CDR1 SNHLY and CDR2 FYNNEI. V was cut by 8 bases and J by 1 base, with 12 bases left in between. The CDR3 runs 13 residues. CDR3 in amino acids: CASPRGSSYEQYV. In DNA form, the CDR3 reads TGTGCCAGCCCTCGGGGGAGTTCCTACGAGCAGTACGTC.

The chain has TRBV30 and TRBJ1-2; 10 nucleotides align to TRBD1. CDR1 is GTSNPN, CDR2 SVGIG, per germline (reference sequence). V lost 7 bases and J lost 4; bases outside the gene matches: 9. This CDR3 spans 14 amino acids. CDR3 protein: CAFTRDRGIYGYTF. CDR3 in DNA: TGTGCCTTTACCCGGGACAGGGGAATCTATGGCTACACCTTC.

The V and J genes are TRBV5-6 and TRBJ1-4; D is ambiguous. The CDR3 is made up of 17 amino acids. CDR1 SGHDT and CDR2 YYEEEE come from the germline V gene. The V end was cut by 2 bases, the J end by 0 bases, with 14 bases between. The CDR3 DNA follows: TGTGCCAGCAGCTTTAGCACGGGATTTGCAACTAATGAAAAACTGTTTTTT. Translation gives CASSFSTGFATNEKLFF.

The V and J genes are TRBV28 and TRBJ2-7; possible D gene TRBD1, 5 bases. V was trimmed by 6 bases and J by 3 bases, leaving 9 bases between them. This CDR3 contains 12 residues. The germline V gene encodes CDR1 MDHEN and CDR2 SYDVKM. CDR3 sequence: CASSLTVYEQYF. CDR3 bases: TGTGCCAGCAGCTTGACAGTCTACGAGCAGTACTTC.

The CDR3: CASSARGGIQETQYF. The CDR3 nucleotides read TGTGCCAGCAGTGCTCGGGGGGGCATCCAAGAGACCCAGTACTTC. The chain has TRBV7-9 and TRBJ2-5; 8 bases line up with TRBD2. The CDR3 sequence is 15 residues long. Germline V gene sequence: CDR1 SEHNR, CDR2 FQNEAQ (reference sequence). V gave up 6 bases and J gave up 1 base; unmatched junction bases: 7.

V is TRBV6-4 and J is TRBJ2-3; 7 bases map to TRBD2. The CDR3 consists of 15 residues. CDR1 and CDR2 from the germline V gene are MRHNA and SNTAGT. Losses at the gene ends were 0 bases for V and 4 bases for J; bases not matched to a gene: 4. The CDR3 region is CASSDSASGPDTQYF. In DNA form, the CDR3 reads TGTGCCAGCAGTGACTCGGCTAGCGGTCCAGATACGCAGTATTTT.